This TCR beta chain was sequenced for a study of blood T cell repertoires in COVID-19. Whole-study context: T cells, B-cell-depleted T cells, or PBMCs provided the cDNA or gDNA that served as material.

Clones were read by immunoSEQ multiplex PCR, and TCRdb kept only the in-frame ones, dropping some. The sample holds 300,000 to 450,000 clones, around 85% seen once. The CDR3 is 14 amino acids. V lost 2 bases, J lost 6 bases, and 11 bases lay in between. Germline CDR1 and CDR2: WNHNN and SYGVQD (reference sequence). The sequence was collected from a woman younger than 30 with acute or convalescent COVID-19. Sequenced material: peripheral blood. The chain is built from TRBV10-1 and TRBJ2-1, with D tentatively TRBD2 (7 bases). Here the CDR3 reads CASSEAGAFNEQFF. Here the CDR3 DNA reads TGCGCCAGCAGTGAGGCGGGGGCTTTCAATGAGCAGTTCTTC.